One and the same sample provided the 25 T cell receptor beta chains below, sequenced in a study of cytomegalovirus exposure and HLA in healthy donors. The PCR had 60 Vbeta and 13 Jbeta primers. Sequenced by immunoSEQ multiplex PCR; TCRdb stores in-frame clones only, minus some. The sample has 68,000 or so clones, around three quarters seen once. The sequenced sample was PBMCs. The receptors originated from a woman in her twenties or thirties in good health and CMV-seronegative.

The chain employs TRBV29-1 and TRBJ2-3, with 8 bases matching TRBD2. This CDR3 spans 15 amino acids. Germline-derived CDR1 and CDR2 are SQVTM and ANQGSEA. The trim removed 7 bases at V and 4 bases at J, leaving 13 bases unmatched. The CDR3 bases are TGCAGCGCCTCATCCAGCGGGAGAGGTCCAGATACGCAGTATTTT. It yields the protein CSASSSGRGPDTQYF.

The chain uses TRBV2 and TRBJ2-7; TRBD2 matches 8 bases. The CDR3 has 14 residues. Germline trimming cut 3 bases from V and 2 bases from J; bases unmatched to any gene: 3. Germline assignment: CDR1 SNHLY and CDR2 FYNNEI. In nucleotides, the CDR3 is TGTGCCAGCAGTGAGGACGGGGGGGCCTACGAGCAGTACTTC. It specifies CASSEDGGAYEQYF.

The CDR3 DNA is TGTGCCTGGGGCTACAGGGTCCGCACCGGGGAGCTGTTTTTT. Translation gives CAWGYRVRTGELFF. The chain uses TRBV30 and TRBJ2-2; D might be TRBD1 (6 bases). V shed 5 bases and J shed 4 bases, with 14 bases lying between them. Germline V lookup: CDR1 GTSNPN, CDR2 SVGIG (reference sequence). The CDR3 length is 14 residues.

The V call is TRBV7-2, the J call TRBJ1-2; D remains unclear. The V and J ends lost 9 bases and 8 bases respectively, with 10 bases between them. CDR1 is SGHTA and CDR2 is FQGNSA in the germline V gene. This CDR3 has 10 residues. CDR3 in DNA: TGTGCCAGTCTGTCGGAGGGCTACACCTTC. Translated: CASLSEGYTF.

This clone was seen a few times. J is TRBJ2-3 and V is TRBV7-9; D ambiguous. This CDR3 has 14 amino acids. Germline loops: CDR1 SEHNR, CDR2 FQNEAQ (reference sequence). Trimming removed 3 bases from V and 4 bases from J, with 11 bases in between. DNA of the CDR3: TGTGCCAGCAGCTTCACAGAGTCGGCAGATACGCAGTATTTT. This gives the protein CASSFTESADTQYF. Together with reference TRBV7-9 and TRBJ2-3, the CDR3 gives the full variable domain: DTGVSQNPRHKITKRGQNVTFRCDPISEHNRLYWYRQTLGQGPEFLTYFQNEAQLEKSRLLSDRFSAERPKGSFSTLEIQRTEQGDSAMYLCASSFTESADTQYFGPGTRLTVL.

The gene calls are TRBV5-1 and TRBJ1-5; TRBD1 agrees at 7 bases. Germline V gene lookup returns CDR1 SGHRS and CDR2 YFSETQ. The CDR3 has 13 residues. Germline trimming cut 5 bases from V and 6 bases from J; bases unmatched to any gene: 5. CDR3 in DNA: TGCGCCAGCAGGAGGGGGCCTGGTCAGCCCCAGCATTTT. Its translation: CASRRGPGQPQHF. Complete variable domain (other parts from reference TRBV5-1 and TRBJ1-5): KAGVTQTPRYLIKTRGQQVTLSCSPISGHRSVSWYQQTPGQGLQFLFEYFSETQRNKGNFPGRFSGRQFSNSRSEMNVSTLELGDSALYLCASRRGPGQPQHFGDGTRLSIL.

This clone was detected only a few times. This chain connects TRBV27 to TRBJ2-5; 9 bases fit TRBD2. Looked up from germline, CDR1 is MNHEY and CDR2 is SMNVEV (reference sequence). There are 13 residues in the CDR3. Unmatched junction bases numbered 2, after V lost 5 bases and J lost 4 bases. The CDR3 loop reads CASSRAGGETQYF. The CDR3 nucleotides are TGTGCCAGCAGTAGAGCGGGAGGAGAGACCCAGTACTTC.

This chain connects TRBV19 to TRBJ1-1; D is uncertain. This CDR3 is 13 amino acids long. V shed 2 bases and J shed 10 bases, with 14 bases lying between them. CDR1 and CDR2 from the germline V gene are LNHDA and SQIVND (reference sequence). CDR3 amino acids: CASSIRRGAAAFF. The CDR3 DNA is TGTGCCAGTAGTATACGTCGAGGTGCGGCAGCTTTCTTT. The whole variable domain, filled in from reference TRBV19 and TRBJ1-1, reads DGGITQSPKYLFRKEGQNVTLSCEQNLNHDAMYWYRQDPGQGLRLIYYSQIVNDFQKGDIAEGYSVSREKKESFPLTVTSAQKNPTAFYLCASSIRRGAAAFFGQGTRLTVV.

The chain links TRBV10-3 to TRBJ1-6; the D is unclear. Germline CDR1 and CDR2: ENHRY and SYGVKD. V shed 4 bases and J shed 7 bases, with 5 bases lying between them. The CDR3 sequence is 12 residues long. The CDR3: CAISAQNSPLHF. In nucleotides, the CDR3 is TGTGCCATCAGTGCTCAGAATTCACCCCTCCACTTT.

The rearrangement joins TRBV5-4 to TRBJ2-1; 8 bases fit TRBD1. V lost 3 bases to trimming and J lost 7 bases; unmatched junction nucleotides: 15. This CDR3 region has 17 residues. CDR1 is SGHNT, CDR2 YYREEE, per germline (reference sequence). In DNA form, the CDR3 reads TGTGCCAGCAGCTGGCCCCTTACTGGGCAGGGGGCGAATGAGCAGTTCTTC. Its translation: CASSWPLTGQGANEQFF.

V and J are TRBV18 and TRBJ1-6; TRBD1 matches 7 bases. Germline assignment: CDR1 KGHSH and CDR2 LQKENI. Trimming at V came to 3 bases and at J to 7 bases, leaving 9 bases not matched to a gene. The CDR3 runs 16 residues. CDR3 residues: CASSPVDGQANSPLHF. For the CDR3, the DNA is TGTGCCAGCTCACCGGTCGATGGACAGGCCAATTCACCCCTCCACTTT.

The V gene is TRBV30, the J gene TRBJ1-2; D gene unclear. V gave up 2 bases and J gave up 8 bases, with 18 bases separating them. CDR3 size: 14 residues. CDR1 and CDR2 from the germline V gene are GTSNPN and SVGIG (reference sequence). The CDR3 DNA reads TGTGCCTGGAGTCGGCTAGAAAAAGGAGGAGGCTACACCTTC. Translation gives CAWSRLEKGGGYTF.

The V call is TRBV30, the J call TRBJ1-5; 10 positions agree with TRBD1. Germline CDR1 is GTSNPN and CDR2 is SVGIG (reference sequence). J was trimmed by 6 bases and V by 2 bases; bases with no gene match: 1. CDR3 size: 13 residues. CDR3: CAWSRTGGQPQHF. The CDR3 bases are TGTGCCTGGAGTCGGACAGGGGGTCAGCCCCAGCATTTT.

The rearrangement links TRBV29-1 to TRBJ2-1; 12 nucleotides agree with TRBD1. The trim removed 5 bases at V and 7 bases at J, leaving 3 bases unmatched. Per the germline V gene, CDR1 is SQVTM and CDR2 is ANQGSEA. The CDR3 has 13 amino acids. The CDR3 spells CSVRDRGRNEQFF. The CDR3 region has the DNA TGCAGCGTTAGGGACAGGGGGCGGAATGAGCAGTTCTTC.

The chain links TRBV15 to TRBJ2-1; 7 positions agree with TRBD2. CDR1 and CDR2 (germline): LNHNV, YYDKDF (reference sequence). J lost 4 bases, V lost 8 bases, and 5 bases had no gene match. This CDR3 spans 13 amino acids. The CDR3 nucleotides are TGTGCCACCGTTCTAGCGGAATACAATGAGCAGTTCTTC. This gives the protein CATVLAEYNEQFF.

The chain has TRBV7-3 and TRBJ1-2; D is ambiguous. The CDR3 length is 13 residues. V dropped 2 bases and J dropped 6 bases, with 10 bases sitting between them. Germline V gene sequence: CDR1 SGHTA, CDR2 FQGTGA. In DNA form, the CDR3 reads TGTGCCAGCAGCTTAGGCCTGAACAATGGCTACACCTTC. This codes for CASSLGLNNGYTF.

The chain links TRBV7-6 to TRBJ2-7; tentative D call: TRBD2 (7 bases). Germline V gene lookup returns CDR1 SGHVS and CDR2 FNYEAQ. The germline V and J ends were trimmed by 1 base and 4 bases, with 14 bases remaining between them. There are 15 residues in the CDR3. In nucleotides, the CDR3 is TGTGCCAGCAGCTTAGGTCCCGGGGGGCAATACGAGCAGTACTTC. This translates into CASSLGPGGQYEQYF.

The chain combines TRBV25-1 with TRBJ2-7; D may be TRBD2 (6 bases). Germline V gives CDR1 MGHDK, CDR2 SYGVNS. Deletions cut 11 bases from V and 1 base from J, with 12 bases between. This CDR3 spans 12 amino acids. The DNA of the CDR3 is TGTGCCTCAACGGGGGTGTCCTACGAGCAGTACTTC. It translates to CASTGVSYEQYF.

The chain couples TRBV6-4 to TRBJ2-1, with a weak D call TRBD2 (7 bases). From germline, CDR1 is MRHNA and CDR2 SNTAGT. The CDR3 runs 15 residues. The germline V and J ends were trimmed by 4 bases and 8 bases, with 18 bases remaining between them. In DNA form, the CDR3 reads TGTGCCAGCAGTGTCGAGGGGGGGCCCGCATATGAGCAGTTCTTC. This translates into CASSVEGGPAYEQFF.

The CDR3 protein is CASSRDSLSEQFF. CDR3 DNA: TGTGCCAGCAGTAGGGACAGCCTCAGTGAGCAGTTCTTC. The chain has TRBV25-1 and TRBJ2-1; TRBD1 matches 7 bases. CDR1 is MGHDK, CDR2 SYGVNS, per germline. CDR3 length: 13 amino acids. The J segment lost 9 bases and the V segment lost 5 bases, leaving 7 bases of the junction unmatched.

This clone was recorded once. The chain employs TRBV10-1 and TRBJ2-1, with D unclear. The V and J ends lost 3 bases and 4 bases respectively, with 4 bases between them. The CDR3 covers 12 residues. In germline, CDR1 is WNHNN, CDR2 SYGVQD (reference sequence). For the CDR3, the DNA is TGCGCCAGCAGTGACCGGTACAATGAGCAGTTCTTC. It translates to CASSDRYNEQFF.

A single count supports this clone. The chain is built from TRBV7-8 and TRBJ2-2; no clear D gene. Germline V lookup: CDR1 SGHVS, CDR2 FQNEAQ. The CDR3 extends over 13 amino acids. The germline V and J ends were trimmed by 5 bases and 5 bases, with 9 bases remaining between them. Here the CDR3 reads CASSQERTGELFF. The CDR3 DNA follows: TGTGCCAGCAGCCAAGAGAGGACCGGGGAGCTGTTTTTT. The full variable domain, with the rest looked up from reference TRBV7-8 and TRBJ2-2, is GAGVSQSPRYKVAKRGQDVALRCDPISGHVSLFWYQQALGQGPEFLTYFQNEAQLDKSGLPSDRFFAERPEGSVSTLKIQRTQQEDSAVYLCASSQERTGELFFGEGSRLTVL.

The chain combines TRBV13 with TRBJ2-1; the match to TRBD2 covers 8 bases. Trimming cost V 8 bases and J 6 bases; bases outside gene matches: 9. Germline V gene sequence: CDR1 PRHDT, CDR2 FYEKMQ (reference sequence). The CDR3 covers 14 residues. CDR3: CASDREGHGNEQFF. The CDR3 DNA follows: TGTGCCAGCGACCGGGAGGGCCACGGCAATGAGCAGTTCTTC.

This chain connects TRBV6-6 to TRBJ2-7; D is possibly TRBD1 (6 bases). Looked up from germline, CDR1 is MNHNY and CDR2 is SVGAGI (reference sequence). This CDR3 spans 14 amino acids. The germline V and J ends were trimmed by 7 bases and 8 bases, with 21 bases remaining between them. CDR3 residues: CASTQDRPLGKQYF. The CDR3, as DNA: TGTGCCAGCACTCAAGACAGGCCGTTAGGAAAGCAGTACTTC.

V and J are TRBV13 and TRBJ2-1; weak D call: TRBD2 (5 bases). Germline V CDR1 and CDR2: PRHDT, FYEKMQ (reference sequence). Trimming shortened V by 4 bases and J by 2 bases, and 21 bases separated the two germline ends. The CDR3 loop spans 18 amino acids. CDR3 loop: CASSSPYLGNGAYNEQFF. Here the CDR3 DNA reads TGTGCCAGCAGCTCCCCATACCTCGGTAACGGGGCCTACAATGAGCAGTTCTTC.